The clone carrying this TCR beta chain has a handful of counts. Its antigen is not known. Each CDR3 protein is one row after TCRdb ran MiXCR on the 5' RACE reads. The data hold a few hundred thousand distinct CDR3 sequences, with approximately 8.2% observed a single time. The germline gives CDR1 GTSNPN, CDR2 SVGIG (reference sequence). CDR3 length: 13 amino acids. Trimming pared 3 bases from V and 8 bases from J, leaving 13 bases between. These data come from a study of CD8 T cells in ankylosing spondylitis. Broader study findings: It appeared that ankylosing spondylitis blood was characterized by a TCR beta motif of fewer than ten highly homologous variants.

The chain combines TRBV30 with TRBJ1-4; no clear D gene. This TCR came from a male donor with ankylosing spondylitis. Specimen: blood, either unsorted or a sorted T cell fraction (not recorded which). CDR3 in DNA: TGTGCCTGGAGGGAATGGGATCGCGAAAAACTGTTTTTT. It encodes CAWREWDREKLFF.